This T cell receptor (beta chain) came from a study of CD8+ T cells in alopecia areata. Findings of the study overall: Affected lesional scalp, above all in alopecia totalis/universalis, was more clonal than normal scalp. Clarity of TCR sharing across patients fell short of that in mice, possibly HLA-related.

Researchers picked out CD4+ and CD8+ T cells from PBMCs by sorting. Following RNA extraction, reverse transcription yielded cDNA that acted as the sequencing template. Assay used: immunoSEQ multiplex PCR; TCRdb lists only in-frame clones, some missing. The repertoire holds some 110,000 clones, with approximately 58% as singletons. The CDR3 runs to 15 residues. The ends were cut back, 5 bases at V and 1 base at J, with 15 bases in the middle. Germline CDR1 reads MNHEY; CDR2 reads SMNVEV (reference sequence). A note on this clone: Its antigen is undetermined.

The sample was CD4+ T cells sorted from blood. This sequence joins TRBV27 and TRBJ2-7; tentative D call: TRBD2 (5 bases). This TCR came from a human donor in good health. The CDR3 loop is CASSLEKGSSYEQYF. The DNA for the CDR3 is TGTGCCAGCAGTCTGGAGAAAGGGAGTTCCTACGAGCAGTACTTC.